This TCR beta chain was sequenced during a study of Ad26.COV2.S vaccination and SARS-CoV-2 variants. General study findings and limits: With respect to non-spike TCR breadth, vaccine and placebo recipients were similar. Once vaccination had occurred, spike-specific CD8+ and CD4+ T cell responses reportedly showed substantial breadth. Placebo recipients had lower spike-specific TCR breadth than vaccine recipients. Total T cell responses, in the TCR breadth and depth analyses, may have been underestimated.

From germline, CDR1 is MDHEN and CDR2 SYDVKM. After removal of 8 bases from V and 1 base from J, the junction contained 11 bases not matched to a gene. The CDR3 extends over 16 amino acids. Generated by immunoSEQ multiplex PCR, the TCRdb table keeps only in-frame clones and is missing some. The sample holds more than 150,000 clones, approximately 88% seen once. Notes on this clone: Its antigen is as yet unknown.

The chain uses TRBV28 and TRBJ2-5; 9 bases are a match to TRBD1. The TCR sequence derives from a human donor who had recovered from COVID-19. The sequencing used peripheral blood, collected after recovery from COVID-19. The CDR3 region has the DNA TGTGCCAGCCGAGAATTGGGACAGGGCATCCAAGAGACCCAGTACTTC. It is translated as CASRELGQGIQETQYF. The whole variable domain, remainder taken from reference TRBV28 and TRBJ2-5, is DVKVTQSSRYLVKRTGEKVFLECVQDMDHENMFWYRQDPGLGLRLIYFSYDVKMKEKGDIPEGYSVSREKKERFSLILESASTNQTSMYLCASRELGQGIQETQYFGPGTRLLVL.